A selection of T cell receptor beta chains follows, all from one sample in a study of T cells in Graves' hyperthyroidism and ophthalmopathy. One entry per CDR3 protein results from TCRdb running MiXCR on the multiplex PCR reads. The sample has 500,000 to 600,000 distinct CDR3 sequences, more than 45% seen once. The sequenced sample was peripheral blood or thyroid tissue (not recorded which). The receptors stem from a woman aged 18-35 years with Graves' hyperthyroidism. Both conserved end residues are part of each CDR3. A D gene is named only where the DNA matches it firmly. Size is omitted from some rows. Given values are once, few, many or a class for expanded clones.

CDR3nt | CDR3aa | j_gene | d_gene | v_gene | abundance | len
TGCGCCAGCAGCCAAGGGCAGGGGGTCTACGAGCAAAGAGGAGAGACCCAGTACTTC | CASSQGQGVYEQRGETQYF | TRBJ2-5 | TRBD1 | TRBV4-1 | NA | 19
TGCGCCAGCAGCCTGGAGAGGGGCTATGGCCACACCTTC | CASSLERGYGHTF | TRBJ1-2 | NA | TRBV10-2 | NA | 13
TGTGCCATCAGTGAGTCGAACGCGGGAGCGGGAAGCGAGCAGTACTTC | CAISESNAGAGSEQYF | TRBJ2-7 | TRBD2 | TRBV10-3 | many | 16
TGTGCCAGCAGGGACTCGGGGGGCAAATACGAGCAGTACTTC | CASRDSGGKYEQYF | TRBJ2-7 | NA | TRBV2 | many | 14
TGCAGTGCTAGATCCGGACTAGCGGGAGTAGAGACCCAGTACTTC | CSARSGLAGVETQYF | TRBJ2-5 | TRBD2 | TRBV20-1 | once | 15
TGTGCCACCAGCAGCCACCGGTCAGTGACCTCACCCCTCCACTTT | CATSSHRSVTSPLHF | TRBJ1-6 | NA | TRBV15 | NA | 15
TGTGCCAGCAGTGACATCCGGGGCAACAATGAGCAGTTCTTC | CASSDIRGNNEQFF | TRBJ2-1 | NA | TRBV27 | NA | 14
TGTGCCAGCAGCTTCCTGGGACAGTCTGAAGCTTTCTTT | CASSFLGQSEAFF | TRBJ1-1 | TRBD1 | TRBV3-1 | NA | 13
TGTGCCACCAGCAGAGATGTCGGGACAGGTGGAAGCAGCTACACCTTC | CATSRDVGTGGSSYTF | TRBJ1-2 | TRBD1 | TRBV15 | many | 16
TGTGCCAGCAGCAGGGGGGCGGTCGAAAAACTGTTTTTT | CASSRGAVEKLFF | TRBJ1-4 | NA | TRBV7-6 | NA | 13
TGCGCCAGCAGCCAAGATTGGCGGGAGGGCCGGAACGAGCAGTACTTC | CASSQDWREGRNEQYF | TRBJ2-7 | TRBD2 | TRBV4-1 | many | 16
TGTGCCAGCAGTTTAGGGGGACTTGGTGGTGAGCCCCAGCATTTT | CASSLGGLGGEPQHF | TRBJ1-5 | NA | TRBV12-3/TRBV12-4 | many | 15
TGTGCCAGCAGCTTCGCAGCGGGGGAGGGTACCGGGGAGCTGTTTTTT | CASSFAAGEGTGELFF | TRBJ2-2 | TRBD2 | TRBV7-9 | NA | 16
TGTGCCAGTTTATCAGGGGGATTTGGTGAAAAACTGTTTTTT | CASLSGGFGEKLFF | TRBJ1-4 | TRBD1 | TRBV27 | NA | 14
TGTGCTAGCAGCTTGGGGACTAGCGGGAGGGATGAGCAGTTCTTC | CASSLGTSGRDEQFF | TRBJ2-1 | TRBD2 | TRBV7-7 | NA | 15
TGTGCCAGCAGCGTAGAGATGAGCACAGATACGCAGTATTTT | CASSVEMSTDTQYF | TRBJ2-3 | NA | TRBV6-5 | few | 14
TGTGCCAGCAGAGGGACAGGGGGCTTTCCGAACACTGAAGCTTTCTTT | CASRGTGGFPNTEAFF | TRBJ1-1 | TRBD1 | TRBV12-3/TRBV12-4 | many | 16
TGTGCCAGCAGTGAAGTGGGGAGGCTAGATACGCAGTATTTT | CASSEVGRLDTQYF | TRBJ2-3 | NA | TRBV6-1 | NA | 14
TGCAGCGTTGAAGGGGCGGGAGGGCCCACCTATGGCTACACCTTC | CSVEGAGGPTYGYTF | TRBJ1-2 | NA | TRBV29-1 | NA | 15
TGTGCCAGCAGACGGACAATTAACACTGAAGCTTTCTTT | CASRRTINTEAFF | TRBJ1-1 | NA | TRBV2 | many | 13
TGCAGCGTTGAACCGTCAGCGGGAGTGGAGACCCAGTACTTC | CSVEPSAGVETQYF | TRBJ2-5 | TRBD2 | TRBV29-1 | NA | 14
TGTGCCAGCAGCCAAGATAAGCGGAGGGCAGAGACCCAGTACTTC | CASSQDKRRAETQYF | TRBJ2-5 | NA | TRBV3-1 | once | 15
TGTGCCAGCACGGCGGATTCCTCTAGCACAGATACGCAGTATTTT | CASTADSSSTDTQYF | TRBJ2-3 | NA | TRBV9 | few | 15
TGTGCCAGCCGGGGGACCCAGTACTTC | CASRGTQYF | TRBJ2-5 | NA | TRBV7-2 | few | 9
TGTGCCAGTACCCCCGACCCGGGACAGGGGGACAATGAGCAGTTCTTC | CASTPDPGQGDNEQFF | TRBJ2-1 | TRBD1 | TRBV19 | many | 16
TGTGCCAGCAGCCCGAGCGGGACAAGAAATCAGCCCCAGCATTTT | CASSPSGTRNQPQHF | TRBJ1-5 | NA | TRBV7-8 | many | 15
TGTGCCAGTAGTGTCAGAGAGACCGAAAAACTGTTTTTT | CASSVRETEKLFF | TRBJ1-4 | NA | TRBV6-1 | many | 13
TGTGCCAGCAGTCGGGACAGTTATAGCAATCAGCCCCAGCATTTT | CASSRDSYSNQPQHF | TRBJ1-5 | TRBD1 | TRBV27 | few | 15
TGTGCCAGCAGCCCGAGCATGTGGGACAGGAATTCACCCCTCCACTTT | CASSPSMWDRNSPLHF | TRBJ1-6 | TRBD1 | TRBV3-1 | many | 16
TGTGCCAGCAGCCAGTCCGGTAGGGGACTAGCGGGAGGGAGCCCCTACGAGCAGTACTTC | CASSQSGRGLAGGSPYEQYF | TRBJ2-7 | TRBD2 | TRBV14 | NA | 20
TGCGCCAGCAGCCACGGACAGGGGTCCGGTCAGCCCCAGCATTTT | CASSHGQGSGQPQHF | TRBJ1-5 | TRBD1 | TRBV4-1 | many | 15
TGTGCCACCAGTGATGAAGATAGCGGTAACACCGGGGAGCTGTTTTTT | CATSDEDSGNTGELFF | TRBJ2-2 | NA | TRBV24-1 | many | 16
TGTGCCATCAGTGAGGGGAACAGGCGATACTCCTACGAGCAGTACTTC | CAISEGNRRYSYEQYF | TRBJ2-7 | NA | TRBV10-3 | once | 16
TGTGCCAGCAGCCAATTAGAGATGCCTGAAGCTTTCTTT | CASSQLEMPEAFF | TRBJ1-1 | NA | TRBV7-6 | many | 13
TGTGCCAGCAGCTTTGGACTAGCGGGACAAAGCAATCAGCCCCAGCATTTT | CASSFGLAGQSNQPQHF | TRBJ1-5 | NA | TRBV12-5 | NA | 17
TGTGCCAGCAGCTTAGCCTATGACTCCTACGAGCAGTACTTC | CASSLAYDSYEQYF | TRBJ2-7 | NA | TRBV7-9 | many | 14
TGTGCCAGCAGCTTGGGGACGGGCGCAACTAATGAAAAACTGTTTTTT | CASSLGTGATNEKLFF | TRBJ1-4 | NA | TRBV7-2 | NA | 16
TGTGCTAGCAGCCCTACCCCTTGGGTAGCGGGAGAAGAGACCCAGTACTTC | CASSPTPWVAGEETQYF | TRBJ2-5 | TRBD2 | TRBV7-7 | NA | 17
TGTGCCAGCATCACCGGGACAGCGAACACCGGGGAGCTGTTTTTT | CASITGTANTGELFF | TRBJ2-2 | TRBD1 | TRBV6-1 | many | 15
TGTGCCAGCTCACCACGTCCGGACAGTAATGAAAAACTGTTTTTT | CASSPRPDSNEKLFF | TRBJ1-4 | NA | TRBV18 | NA | 15
TGTGCCACCGGGGACAGGGGGGACAATTCACCCCTCCACTTT | CATGDRGDNSPLHF | TRBJ1-6 | TRBD1 | TRBV10-3 | once | 14
TGCGCCGGCGGAGCGGGAGCCACTGAGCAGTTCTTC | CAGGAGATEQFF | TRBJ2-1 | TRBD2 | TRBV10-2 | NA | 12
TGTGCCAGCACCCCGGGAGGGGGGAACACTGAAGCTTTCTTT | CASTPGGGNTEAFF | TRBJ1-1 | NA | TRBV27 | NA | 14
TGTGCCAGCAGCCAAGACGCCAGGGGAACCACTGAAGCTTTCTTT | CASSQDARGTTEAFF | TRBJ1-1 | NA | TRBV14 | many | 15
TGTGCCACCCAGTTGCGGGGCCAAAGCACAGATACGCAGTATTTT | CATQLRGQSTDTQYF | TRBJ2-3 | NA | TRBV7-8 | NA | 15